This TCR beta chain was sequenced during a study of T cells expressing NK-cell markers. On the study more broadly: Sequencing of TCR beta repertoires drew on sorted CD3+CD56+NKG2C+, CD3+CD56+NKG2C- and CD3+CD56-NKG2C+ T cells. Seven HCMV-seropositive donors and one seronegative donor made up the eight sequenced donors.

Germline V lookup: CDR1 SGHNT, CDR2 YENEEA. This CDR3 contains 16 residues. Notes on this clonotype: Its specificity is unknown.

The study, taken as a whole, reports: Among several donors, these clonotypes also ranked first in the CD3+CD56-NKG2C+ fraction.

TCRdb re-called the 5' RACE reads and gives one entry per CDR3 protein, without DNA. In all, the sample yields about 460,000 distinct CDR3 sequences. Material for sequencing was blood T cells: a sorted CD56 or NKG2C T cell subset, CD4+ or CD8+ T cells, or bulk PBMC T cells (not recorded which). This sequence joins TRBV11-3 and TRBJ2-7; TCRdb's D gene call, TRBD1, goes unchecked for lack of DNA. This clonotype originated in a woman between 50 and 59 years old in good health. The CDR3 protein is CASSLVGPRSSYEQYF.